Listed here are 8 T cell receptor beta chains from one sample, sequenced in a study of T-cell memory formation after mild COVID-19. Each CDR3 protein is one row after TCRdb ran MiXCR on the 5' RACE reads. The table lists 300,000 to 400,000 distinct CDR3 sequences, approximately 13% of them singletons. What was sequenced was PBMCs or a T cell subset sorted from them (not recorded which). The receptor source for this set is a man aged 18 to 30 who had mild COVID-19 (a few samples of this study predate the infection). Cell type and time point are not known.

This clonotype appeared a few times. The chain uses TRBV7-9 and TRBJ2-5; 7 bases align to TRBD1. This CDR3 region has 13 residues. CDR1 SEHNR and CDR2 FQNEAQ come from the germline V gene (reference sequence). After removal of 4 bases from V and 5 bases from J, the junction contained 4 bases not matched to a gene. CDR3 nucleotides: TGTGCCAGCAGCTACAGGGGTGGGGAGACCCAGTACTTC. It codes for CASSYRGGETQYF. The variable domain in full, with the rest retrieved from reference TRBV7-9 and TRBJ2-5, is DTGVSQNPRHKITKRGQNVTFRCDPISEHNRLYWYRQTLGQGPEFLTYFQNEAQLEKSRLLSDRFSAERPKGSFSTLEIQRTEQGDSAMYLCASSYRGGETQYFGPGTRLLVL.

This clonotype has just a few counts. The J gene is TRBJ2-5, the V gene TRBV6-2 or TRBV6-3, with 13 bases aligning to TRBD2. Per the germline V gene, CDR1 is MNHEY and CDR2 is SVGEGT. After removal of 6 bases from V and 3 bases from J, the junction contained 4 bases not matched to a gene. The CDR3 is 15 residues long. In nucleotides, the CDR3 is TGTGCCAGCAGGGAGACTAGCGGGGGGAAAGAGACCCAGTACTTC. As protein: CASRETSGGKETQYF.

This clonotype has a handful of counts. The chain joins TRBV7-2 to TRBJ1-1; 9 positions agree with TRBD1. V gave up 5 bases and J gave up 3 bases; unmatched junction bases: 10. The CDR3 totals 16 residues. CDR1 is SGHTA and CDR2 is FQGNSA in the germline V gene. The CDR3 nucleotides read TGTGCCAGCAGCCGAACGACAGGGGGAGGGTACACTGAAGCTTTCTTT. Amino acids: CASSRTTGGGYTEAFF.

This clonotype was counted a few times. CDR3 sequence (DNA): TGTGCCAGCAGCTTAGGATCTCATGCCGGGGAGCTGTTTTTT. This gives the protein CASSLGSHAGELFF. This chain uses TRBV7-9 with TRBJ2-2; D call uncertain. Per germline, CDR1 SEHNR and CDR2 FQNEAQ (reference sequence). The length of the CDR3 is 14 residues. V was trimmed by 1 base and J by 6 bases, leaving 9 bases between them.

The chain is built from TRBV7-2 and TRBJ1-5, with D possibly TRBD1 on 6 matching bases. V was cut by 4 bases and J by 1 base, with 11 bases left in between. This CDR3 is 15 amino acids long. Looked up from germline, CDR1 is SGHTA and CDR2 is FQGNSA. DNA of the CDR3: TGTGCCAGCAGCTGGTCAGGGGAAAGCAATCAGCCCCAGCATTTT. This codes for CASSWSGESNQPQHF.

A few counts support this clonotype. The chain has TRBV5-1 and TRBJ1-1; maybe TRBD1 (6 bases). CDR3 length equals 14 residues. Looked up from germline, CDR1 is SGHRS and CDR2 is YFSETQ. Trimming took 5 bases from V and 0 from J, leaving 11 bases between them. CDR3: CASSFTGLNTEAFF. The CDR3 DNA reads TGCGCCAGCAGTTTCACAGGGCTGAACACTGAAGCTTTCTTT.

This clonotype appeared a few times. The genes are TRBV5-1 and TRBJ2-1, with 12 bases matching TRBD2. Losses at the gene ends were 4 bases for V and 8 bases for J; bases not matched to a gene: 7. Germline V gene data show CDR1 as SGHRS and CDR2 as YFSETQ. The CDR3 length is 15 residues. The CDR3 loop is CASSMTSGGVDEQFF. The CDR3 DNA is TGCGCCAGCAGCATGACTAGCGGGGGAGTTGATGAGCAGTTCTTC.

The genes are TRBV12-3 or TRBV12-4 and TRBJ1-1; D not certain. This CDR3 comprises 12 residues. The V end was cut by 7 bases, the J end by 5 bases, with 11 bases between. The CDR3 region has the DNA TGTGCCAGCACCCGACTTGGAACTGAAGCTTTCTTT. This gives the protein CASTRLGTEAFF.